One and the same sample provided the 16 T cell receptor beta chains below, sequenced in a study of Ad26.COV2.S vaccination and SARS-CoV-2 variants. This table comes from immunoSEQ multiplex PCR, and its TCRdb copy is limited to in-frame clones, with some not included. This sample yields hundreds of thousands of clones, of which 92% are seen a single time; under 4% belongs to the top ten. The input for sequencing was peripheral blood, taken after recovery from COVID-19. Receptors were obtained from a human donor who had recovered from COVID-19.

This clone was seen once. J is TRBJ2-7 and V is TRBV19, with 8 bases aligning to TRBD2. CDR3 length: 15 amino acids. Germline V gives CDR1 LNHDA, CDR2 SQIVND (reference sequence). V was clipped by 10 bases and J by 3 bases; unmatched bases: 14. The CDR3: CATQWVAGSLYEQYF. The CDR3 DNA follows: TGTGCCACCCAGTGGGTAGCGGGGTCTCTCTACGAGCAGTACTTC.

The CDR3 loop is CAIGQGAVGGYTF. CDR3 nucleotides: TGTGCCATTGGACAGGGGGCGGTGGGTGGCTACACCTTC. This rearrangement joins TRBV2 to TRBJ1-2; 11 positions match TRBD1. Germline loops: CDR1 SNHLY, CDR2 FYNNEI. V lost 10 bases, J lost 7 bases, and 8 bases stayed unmatched. The CDR3 totals 13 residues.

This chain connects TRBV14 to TRBJ2-7; TRBD1 matches at 8 bases. This CDR3 is built from 14 residues. Looked up from germline, CDR1 is SGHDN and CDR2 is FVKESK. V lost 1 base to trimming and J lost 2 bases; unmatched junction nucleotides: 1. CDR3 region: CASSQGTGPYEQYF. As DNA, the CDR3 is TGTGCCAGCAGCCAAGGGACAGGGCCCTACGAGCAGTACTTC.

V is TRBV9 and J is TRBJ2-7; 11 positions agree with TRBD2. This CDR3 spans 15 amino acids. J gave up 2 bases and V 2 bases, and 3 bases lay outside the gene matches. From germline, CDR1 is SGDLS and CDR2 YYNGEE. The CDR3 DNA reads as TGTGCCAGCAGCGTTAGCGGGGGGGGCCCCTACGAGCAGTACTTC. Translated, it gives CASSVSGGGPYEQYF.

The chain combines TRBV2 with TRBJ1-5; 12 nucleotides agree with TRBD1. The CDR3 length is 15 residues. The junction had 5 bases not matched to a gene; V was cut back by 4 bases and J by 7 bases. The germline V gene encodes CDR1 SNHLY and CDR2 FYNNEI. CDR3 nucleotide sequence: TGTGCCAGCAGTGGGGGACAGGGGGCCGCCCAGCCCCAGCATTTT. Its translation: CASSGGQGAAQPQHF.

Notes on this clone: In the same sample, other DNA sequences code for this CDR3. This chain joins TRBV5-1 and TRBJ2-7; 7 nucleotides align to TRBD1. V dropped 4 bases and J dropped 0; count of bases not matched to a gene: 7. The germline gives CDR1 SGHRS, CDR2 YFSETQ. The CDR3 has 15 amino acids. This CDR3 reads CASSLGTASSYEQYF. CDR3 nucleotides: TGCGCCAGCAGCCTGGGGACAGCGAGCTCCTACGAGCAGTACTTC.

The gene calls are TRBV29-1 and TRBJ1-2, with 10 bases that match TRBD1. V was clipped by 7 bases and J by 8 bases; unmatched bases: 7. The CDR3 spans 12 residues. Looked up from germline, CDR1 is SQVTM and CDR2 is ANQGSEA. The CDR3 region has the DNA TGCAGCGATACCGGGACAGGGGAAGGCTACACCTTC. This sequence encodes CSDTGTGEGYTF.

This clone has only one observation. This chain links TRBV6-6 with TRBJ1-2, with D unresolved. V lost 2 bases and J 3 bases, leaving 13 bases between the germline ends. Germline CDR1 MNHNY, CDR2 SVGAGI (reference sequence). This CDR3 region has 15 residues. Here the CDR3 DNA reads TGTGCCAGCAGTTACAGTGGGAAGCAGGACTATGGCTACACCTTC. Protein product: CASSYSGKQDYGYTF.

The J gene is TRBJ2-3, the V gene TRBV5-1; 10 bases are shared with TRBD2. The germline CDR1 and CDR2 sequences are SGHRS and YFSETQ. The ends lost 0 bases at V and 5 bases at J; junction bases unmatched: 3. There are 15 residues in the CDR3. In DNA form, the CDR3 reads TGCGCCAGCAGCTTGGAGCGGGGGGGACTAGATACGCAGTATTTT. Translating gives CASSLERGGLDTQYF. Supplemented by reference TRBV5-1 and TRBJ2-3, the full variable domain reads KAGVTQTPRYLIKTRGQQVTLSCSPISGHRSVSWYQQTPGQGLQFLFEYFSETQRNKGNFPGRFSGRQFSNSRSEMNVSTLELGDSALYLCASSLERGGLDTQYFGPGTRLTVL.

The V call is TRBV27, the J call TRBJ1-1; 7 positions agree with TRBD1. V gave up 8 bases and J gave up 3 bases; unmatched junction bases: 6. This CDR3 has 13 amino acids. Germline lookup yields CDR1 MNHEY and CDR2 SMNVEV (reference sequence). The chain's CDR3 is CASRGGQHTEAFF. As DNA, the CDR3 is TGTGCCAGCCGGGGGGGACAGCACACTGAAGCTTTCTTT.

This chain connects TRBV15 to TRBJ2-3; TRBD2 is a possible D gene (6 bases). Trimming stripped 3 bases from V and 3 bases from J, with 13 bases between. The germline CDR1 and CDR2 sequences are LNHNV and YYDKDF (reference sequence). The CDR3 contains 15 residues. CDR3 in DNA: TGTGCCACCAGCAGGTCGTTCGGGGGTACAGATACGCAGTATTTT. It is translated as CATSRSFGGTDTQYF. Looking up the rest from reference TRBV15 and TRBJ2-3 gives the full variable domain: DAMVIQNPRYQVTQFGKPVTLSCSQTLNHNVMYWYQQKSSQAPKLLFHYYDKDFNNEADTPDNFQSRRPNTSFCFLDIRSPGLGDTAMYLCATSRSFGGTDTQYFGPGTRLTVL.

This chain links TRBV7-2 with TRBJ2-1; no reliable D call. Germline V gene sequence: CDR1 SGHTA, CDR2 FQGNSA. This CDR3 has 14 amino acids. V lost 4 bases to trimming and J lost 5 bases, with 12 bases between them. CDR3 bases: TGTGCCAGCAGCTCCCCGGACCCCAACAATGAGCAGTTCTTC. Protein product: CASSSPDPNNEQFF.

The chain couples TRBV7-2 to TRBJ2-1, with D maybe TRBD2 (6 bases). Deletions cut 1 base from V and 9 bases from J, with 16 bases between. The CDR3 has 15 amino acids. CDR1 is SGHTA and CDR2 is FQGNSA in the germline V gene. CDR3 in amino acids: CASSLVRGSGREQFF. Written as DNA, the CDR3 is TGTGCCAGCAGCTTAGTGCGGGGATCCGGGCGTGAGCAGTTCTTC.

V and J are TRBV29-1 and TRBJ1-1, with D maybe TRBD1 (6 bases). V lost 2 bases to trimming and J lost 8 bases, with 12 bases between them. Germline lookup yields CDR1 SQVTM and CDR2 ANQGSEA. This CDR3 comprises 12 residues. CDR3 in DNA: TGCAGCGTTGAAAAGACGGGACACGAAGCTTTCTTT. Its translation: CSVEKTGHEAFF.

The chain has TRBV5-4 and TRBJ1-6; D not certain. Germline CDR1 reads SGHNT; CDR2 reads YYREEE (reference sequence). V was trimmed by 10 bases and J by 7 bases, leaving 21 bases between them. The CDR3 contains 15 residues. CDR3 residues: CASQARSTGNSPLHF. The CDR3 DNA reads as TGTGCCTCTCAGGCGAGGTCCACGGGGAATTCACCCCTCCACTTT.

The chain combines TRBV6-5 with TRBJ2-5; TRBD2 matches 9 bases. Trimming cost V 0 bases and J 4 bases; bases outside gene matches: 3. This CDR3 has 15 residues. Germline CDR1 is MNHEY and CDR2 is SVGAGI. CDR3 nucleotides: TGTGCCAGCAGTTACTCCTCGACTAGCGGAGAGACCCAGTACTTC. Translation: CASSYSSTSGETQYF.